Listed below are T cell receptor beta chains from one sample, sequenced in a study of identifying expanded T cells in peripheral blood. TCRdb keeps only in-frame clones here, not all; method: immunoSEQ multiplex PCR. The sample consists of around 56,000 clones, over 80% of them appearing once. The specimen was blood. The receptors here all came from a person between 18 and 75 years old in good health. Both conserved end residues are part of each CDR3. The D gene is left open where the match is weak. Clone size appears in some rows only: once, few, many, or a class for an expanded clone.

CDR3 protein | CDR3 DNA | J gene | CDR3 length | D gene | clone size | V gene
CASRNTVGAEAFF | TGTGCCAGTAGGAACACAGTGGGCGCTGAAGCTTTCTTT | TRBJ1-1 | 13 | NA | NA | TRBV19
CASSSVRDTSTTQYF | TGTGCCAGCAGCTCGGTCAGGGACACCTCCACGACCCAGTACTTC | TRBJ2-5 | 15 | NA | NA | TRBV7-9
CAIRPGGNTGELFF | TGTGCCATCAGGCCGGGGGGGAACACCGGGGAGCTGTTTTTT | TRBJ2-2 | 14 | TRBD2 | NA | TRBV15
CASSGDHSYEQYF | TGTGCCAGCAGTGGGGACCACTCCTACGAGCAGTACTTC | TRBJ2-7 | 13 | NA | NA | TRBV25-1
CASSLRGEAFF | TGTGCCAGCAGCTTGCGGGGAGAGGCTTTCTTT | TRBJ1-1 | 11 | NA | NA | TRBV5-6
CASSESRNSPLHF | TGCGCCAGCAGTGAGTCTCGAAATTCACCCCTCCACTTT | TRBJ1-6 | 13 | NA | few | TRBV10-2
CASSPGDGSYNEQFF | TGTGCCAGCAGCCCAGGGGACGGTTCCTACAATGAGCAGTTCTTC | TRBJ2-1 | 15 | NA | NA | TRBV9
CASSLAERSTDTQYF | TGTGCCAGCAGCTTAGCCGAGCGTAGCACAGATACGCAGTATTTT | TRBJ2-3 | 15 | NA | NA | TRBV7-8
CASSSGLANYEQYF | TGCGCCAGCAGCTCGGGACTAGCTAACTACGAGCAGTACTTC | TRBJ2-7 | 14 | TRBD2 | once | TRBV5-1
CASSLASNEQFF | TGCGCCAGCAGCCTAGCGTCCAATGAGCAGTTCTTC | TRBJ2-1 | 12 | NA | once | TRBV5-1
CASSPTGMGNQPQHF | TGTGCCAGCAGCCCGACAGGTATGGGCAATCAGCCCCAGCATTTT | TRBJ1-5 | 15 | NA | NA | TRBV2